A selection of T cell receptor beta chains follows, all from one sample in a study of CD8 T cells in Susac syndrome. TCRdb re-analysed the immunoSEQ multiplex PCR reads in MiXCR, keeping a single row per CDR3 protein. The sample has 250,000 to 300,000 distinct CDR3 sequences, approximately 81% seen once; the top ten hold approximately 0.11%. The sequenced sample consisted of CD8+ T cells from PBMCs. These receptors originate from a human donor with multiple sclerosis. Each CDR3 is given with its conserved first and last residue. D genes are given only for firm matches. Size values are once, few and many counts, or a class for expanded clones, and some rows have none.

- TRBJ2-7 TRBD1 TRBV14 TGTGCCAGCAGCCAAGGACAGGGTCCATACTACGAGCAGTACTTC CASSQGQGPYYEQYF
- TRBJ1-1 - TRBV19 TGTGCCAGTAGTATTGGGATCTTGAACACTGAAGCTTTCTTT CASSIGILNTEAFF
- TRBJ2-7 - TRBV5-4 TGTGCCAGCAGCTTGGAAGCCGAGCAGTACTTC CASSLEAEQYF
- TRBJ2-5 - TRBV29-1 TGCAGCGTTGAATGGAAGCAGCCTATGGAGACCCAGTACTTC CSVEWKQPMETQYF
few TRBJ2-3 TRBD2 TRBV6-6 TGTGCCAGCAGTTCGACTAGCGGGAGCACAGATACGCAGTATTTT CASSSTSGSTDTQYF
- TRBJ2-7 - TRBV29-1 TGCAGCGTCGCTACAGGGTGGCCTTACGAGCAGTACTTC CSVATGWPYEQYF
- TRBJ2-5 - TRBV5-8 TGTGCCAGCAGGGGGGGGCAACCAGATCCGTGCTTC CASRGGQPDPCF
- TRBJ2-1 TRBD2 TRBV20-1 TGCAGTGCTTACGCCCCGGGAGCTAGCGGGAGGGCCTACAATGAGCAGTTCTTC CSAYAPGASGRAYNEQFF
few TRBJ1-2 - TRBV5-1 TGCGCCAGCAGCTGGGCCGGGCCGCCGGCCAACAACTATGGCTACACCTTC CASSWAGPPANNYGYTF
- TRBJ1-6 - TRBV14 TGTGCCAGCAACGAGGGGGGAAGCGCACCCCTCCACTTT CASNEGGSAPLHF
- TRBJ2-5 - TRBV7-9 TGTGCCAGCAGCATCCCAACCACAGGTCTAGAGACCCAGTACTTC CASSIPTTGLETQYF
once TRBJ2-7 TRBD2 TRBV7-9 TGTGCCAGCAGCCCCCGGACTAGCGGGAGGCCTCCCTACGAGCAGTACTTC CASSPRTSGRPPYEQYF
once TRBJ2-3 - TRBV2 TGTGCCACCCTGATGCGGGATACGCAGTATTTT CATLMRDTQYF
- TRBJ2-3 TRBD2 TRBV27 TGTGCCAGCAGTCAGGGACTAGCGGGAGCTAGAGATACGCAGTATTTT CASSQGLAGARDTQYF
- TRBJ2-5 TRBD2 TRBV25-1 TGTGCCAGTGAGGGAGGGGTAGAGGCCCAGTACTTC CASEGGVEAQYF
- TRBJ2-7 - TRBV29-1 TGCAGCGTTGACCGGGACGGCGAGCAGTACTTC CSVDRDGEQYF
- TRBJ1-1 - TRBV5-6 TGTGCCAGCAGCCCGTCTTGGGGGGTTGACGGCGCTTTCTTT CASSPSWGVDGAFF
- TRBJ1-5 - TRBV27 TGTGCCAGCTCACTACGGGGGCAGCTTAGCAATCAGCCCCAGCATTTT CASSLRGQLSNQPQHF
- TRBJ2-3 - TRBV20-1 TGCAGTGCTAAAGCGGTCCTAGCAACAGATACGCAGTATTTT CSAKAVLATDTQYF
- TRBJ2-7 - TRBV2 TGTGCCAGCAGCTACCAGGGCACCTACGAGCAGTACTTC CASSYQGTYEQYF
- TRBJ1-5 TRBD1 TRBV29-1 TGCAGCGTTGCAGGGGGTTCCGGGCCCCAGCATTTT CSVAGGSGPQHF
- TRBJ2-7 TRBD2 TRBV20-1 TGCAGTGCTAGAGAACTAGCGGCGGCCTACGAGCAGTACTTC CSARELAAAYEQYF